This note documents a single T cell receptor beta chain sequence. Its specificity is unknown. The germline gene is not matched at one end of the junction; a read error may be the cause. Amplification of TCR alpha and beta CDR3 regions from RNA used iRepertoire nested multiplex PCR. Tissue mRNA or PBMC total RNA, roughly 100-400 ng, went into one-step reverse transcription and amplification. TCRdb recomputed calls from the multiplex PCR reads with MiXCR, one row per CDR3 protein. Of about 3,900 distinct CDR3 sequences in the sample, about 28% are singletons; the top ten hold about 26%. The data originate from a study of glioma-infiltrating T cells. Study-wide points: CDR3 overlap between tissue and blood was very small. Above-expected tissue-blood divergence occurred in all gliomas, most in low-grade ones.

Germline V gives CDR1 MNHEY, CDR2 SMNVEV (reference sequence). The CDR3 has 15 amino acids. J is TRBJ2-1 and V is TRBV27; D unresolved. The sequence was obtained from a human donor with low-grade glioma or glioblastoma, undergoing nonglioma brain surgery, or in good health (not recorded which). The sequenced sample consisted of glioma tissue, nonneoplastic brain tissue, or PBMCs (not recorded which). The CDR3, as DNA: TGCGCCAGCAGGCTAGGTGTATTCTCCTACAATGAGCAGTTCTTC. Translated, it gives CASRLGVFSYNEQFF.